The text below deals with one T cell receptor beta chain. Its specificity is not known. Each of the patients experienced relapse following autologous stem cell transplantation, and their brentuximab vedotin exposure differed. This record comes from a study of PD-1 blockade in classical Hodgkin lymphoma. Study information: On a schedule of every 2 weeks, patients received nivolumab 3 mg/kg intravenously.

Sequenced by immunoSEQ multiplex PCR; TCRdb stores in-frame clones only, minus some. The sample yields about 100,000 clones, approximately 90% seen once. Study observations and caveats: Complete responders had baseline diversity similar to newly diagnosed patients. A reduction in baseline TCR diversity was reportedly seen in newly diagnosed patients relative to healthy donors. Only CD4+ TCR diversity, not CD8+, had risen significantly by C4D1.

The CDR3 covers 17 residues. V trimming: 4 bases; J trimming: 0 bases; junction bases outside the gene matches: 7. The V gene's germline CDR1 is GTSNPN and CDR2 SVGIG (reference sequence). Sequenced here: peripheral blood mononuclear cells (PBMCs), sampled before the second cycle of nivolumab. This TCR was recovered from a human donor with classical Hodgkin lymphoma. The chain joins TRBV30 to TRBJ2-2; TRBD1 agrees at 11 bases. In DNA form, the CDR3 reads TGTGCCTGGATCCCTAGGGACAGGGGGACGAACACCGGGGAGCTGTTTTTT. The encoded protein is CAWIPRDRGTNTGELFF.